The source of this T cell receptor beta chain is a study of T-cell reconstitution after alpha-beta-depleted transplantation in children. Unique molecular identifiers were incorporated into the prepared TCRbeta library. MiXCR, run by TCRdb on the PCR reads, gives a single entry per CDR3 protein. The table includes a few hundred thousand distinct CDR3 sequences, over 9% detected once. The sample was PBMCs from the stem cell graft donor, taken from the stem cell graft. The clonotype was recovered from a human donor who donated a stem cell graft to a child with acute lymphoblastic leukemia.

This chain's CDR3 is CASSPTSGTSTDTQYF. CDR3 sequence (DNA): TGCGCCAGCAGCCCGACTAGCGGGACTAGCACAGATACGCAGTATTTT. This chain links TRBV5-1 with TRBJ2-3, with TRBD2 matching over 11 bases. Germline CDR1 SGHRS, CDR2 YFSETQ. The CDR3 consists of 16 residues. The V gene end was trimmed by 4 bases and the J gene end by 0 bases; junction bases not matched to a gene: 4.